This T cell receptor (beta chain) came from a study of CD8+CD57+ T cells in acquired aplastic anemia. On the study more broadly: CD4+ and CD8+ cells, once sorted, gave DNA averaging roughly 3 ug. Some 10 million reads were obtained on average for healthy donor CD4+ cells. Overall study findings and caveats: The study found no significant CD8+ Simpson's diversity difference between patients and controls. Between patients and controls, around 30 CD8+ CDR3 sequences were found in common.

On this clonotype: As yet, its antigen is unknown.

The CDR3 is 14 amino acids. Germline assignment: CDR1 SGHNT and CDR2 YENEEA. Trimming pared 6 bases from V and 3 bases from J, leaving 14 bases between. It was genomic DNA that served as the template for profiling TCR beta VDJ and CDR3. A single record per CDR3 protein comes from TCRdb applying MiXCR to the reads. The sample holds hundreds of thousands of distinct CDR3 sequences, around 72% seen once. The J gene is TRBJ2-5, the V gene TRBV11-3; tentative D call: TRBD1 (6 bases). The receptor was isolated from a human donor in good health, serving as a control. Sequences were obtained from sorted CD4+, CD8+, or CD8+CD57+ T cells (not recorded which) from PBMCs. The CDR3 here is CASSISNREETQYF. The CDR3 nucleotides are TGTGCCAGCAGTATCTCCAACAGGGAAGAGACCCAGTACTTC.